This TCR beta chain was obtained from a study of patients with pleural tuberculosis. This clonotype was counted ten times or more. TCRdb re-derived calls from the reads in MiXCR, one entry per CDR3 protein. The table includes 40,000 to 55,000 distinct CDR3 sequences, about 7.9% detected once. The CDR3 contains 14 residues. Trimming removed 4 bases at V and 2 bases at J, with 10 bases between. The gene calls are TRBV12-3 or TRBV12-4 and TRBJ2-3; D perhaps matches TRBD1 (6 bases). This receptor was obtained from a human donor with pleural tuberculosis. The CDR3 DNA follows: TGTGCCAGCAGTTCGACAGGCTTCACAGATACGCAGTATTTT. This gives the protein CASSSTGFTDTQYF.